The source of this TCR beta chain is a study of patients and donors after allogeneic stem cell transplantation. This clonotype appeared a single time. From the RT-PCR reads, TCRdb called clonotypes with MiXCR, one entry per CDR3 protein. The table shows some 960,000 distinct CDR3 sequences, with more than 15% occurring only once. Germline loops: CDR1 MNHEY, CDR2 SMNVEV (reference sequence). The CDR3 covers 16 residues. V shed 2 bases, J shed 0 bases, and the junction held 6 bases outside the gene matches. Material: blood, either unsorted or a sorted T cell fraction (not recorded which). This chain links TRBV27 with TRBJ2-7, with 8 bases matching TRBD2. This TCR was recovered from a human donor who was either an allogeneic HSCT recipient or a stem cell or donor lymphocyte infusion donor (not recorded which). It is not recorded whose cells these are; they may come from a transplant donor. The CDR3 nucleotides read TGTGCCAGCAGTTTAGCATCGGGGGGGATCTCCTACGAGCAGTACTTC. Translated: CASSLASGGISYEQYF.